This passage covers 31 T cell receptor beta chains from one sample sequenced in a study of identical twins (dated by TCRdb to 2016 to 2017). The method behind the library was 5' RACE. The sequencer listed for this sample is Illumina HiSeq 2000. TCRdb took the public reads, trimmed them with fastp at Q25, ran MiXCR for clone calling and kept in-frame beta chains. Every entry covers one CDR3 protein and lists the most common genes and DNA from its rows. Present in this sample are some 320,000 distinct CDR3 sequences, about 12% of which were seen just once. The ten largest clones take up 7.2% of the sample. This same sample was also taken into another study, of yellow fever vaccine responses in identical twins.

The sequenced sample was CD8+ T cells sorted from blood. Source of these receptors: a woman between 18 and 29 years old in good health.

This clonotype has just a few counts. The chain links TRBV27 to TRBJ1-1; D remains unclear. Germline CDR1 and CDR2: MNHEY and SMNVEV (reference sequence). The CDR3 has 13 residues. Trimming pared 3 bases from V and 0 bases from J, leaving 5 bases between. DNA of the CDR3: TGTGCCAGCAGTTTTTACATGAACACTGAAGCTTTCTTT. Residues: CASSFYMNTEAFF.

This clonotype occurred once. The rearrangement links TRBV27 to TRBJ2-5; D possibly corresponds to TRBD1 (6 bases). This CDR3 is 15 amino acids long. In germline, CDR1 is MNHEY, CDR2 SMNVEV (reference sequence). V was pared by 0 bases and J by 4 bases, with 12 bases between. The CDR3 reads CASSLSAGARETQYF. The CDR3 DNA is TGTGCCAGCAGTTTATCGGCAGGGGCGCGAGAGACCCAGTACTTC.

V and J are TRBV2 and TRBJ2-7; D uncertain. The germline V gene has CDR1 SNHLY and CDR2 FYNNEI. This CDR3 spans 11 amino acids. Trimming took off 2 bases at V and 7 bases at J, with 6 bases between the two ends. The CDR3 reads CASSEKGEQYV. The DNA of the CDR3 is TGTGCCAGCAGTGAAAAAGGGGAGCAGTACGTC.

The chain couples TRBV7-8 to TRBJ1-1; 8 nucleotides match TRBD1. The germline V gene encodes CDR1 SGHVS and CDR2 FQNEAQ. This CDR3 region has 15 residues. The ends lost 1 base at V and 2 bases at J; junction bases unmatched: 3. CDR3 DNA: TGTGCCAGCAGCTTAGGACAGGGGCACAACACTGAAGCTTTCTTT. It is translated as CASSLGQGHNTEAFF.

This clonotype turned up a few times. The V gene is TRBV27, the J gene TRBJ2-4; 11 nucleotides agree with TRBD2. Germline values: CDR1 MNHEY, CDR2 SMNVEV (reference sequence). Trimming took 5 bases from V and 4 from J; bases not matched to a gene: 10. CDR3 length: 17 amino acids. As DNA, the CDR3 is TGTGCCAGCAGTCCCCGTCTAGCGGGAGGCACAAAAAACATTCAGTACTTC. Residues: CASSPRLAGGTKNIQYF.

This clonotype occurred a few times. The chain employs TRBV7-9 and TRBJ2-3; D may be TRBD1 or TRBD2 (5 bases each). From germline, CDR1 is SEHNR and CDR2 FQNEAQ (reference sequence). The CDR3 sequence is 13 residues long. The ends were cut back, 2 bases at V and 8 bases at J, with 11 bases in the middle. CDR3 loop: CASSLFRAGTQYF. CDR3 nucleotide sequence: TGTGCCAGCAGCTTATTCAGGGCGGGTACGCAGTATTTT.

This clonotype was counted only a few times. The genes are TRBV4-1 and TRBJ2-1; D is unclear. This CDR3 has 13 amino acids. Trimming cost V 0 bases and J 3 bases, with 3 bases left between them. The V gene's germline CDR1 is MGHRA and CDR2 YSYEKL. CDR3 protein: CASSQEFYNEQFF. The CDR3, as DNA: TGCGCCAGCAGCCAAGAGTTCTACAATGAGCAGTTCTTC.

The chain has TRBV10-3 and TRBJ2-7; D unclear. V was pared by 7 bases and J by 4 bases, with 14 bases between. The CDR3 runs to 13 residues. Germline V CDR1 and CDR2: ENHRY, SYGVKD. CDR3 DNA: TGTGCCATCATGCCTGGCCAGGAGTACGAGCAGTACTTC. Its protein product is CAIMPGQEYEQYF.

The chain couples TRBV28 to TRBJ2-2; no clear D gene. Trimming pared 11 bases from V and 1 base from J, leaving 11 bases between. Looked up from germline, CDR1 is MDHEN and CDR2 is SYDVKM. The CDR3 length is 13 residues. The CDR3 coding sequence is TGTGCCGCCAAGGACGAGAACACCGGGGAGCTGTTTTTT. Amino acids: CAAKDENTGELFF.

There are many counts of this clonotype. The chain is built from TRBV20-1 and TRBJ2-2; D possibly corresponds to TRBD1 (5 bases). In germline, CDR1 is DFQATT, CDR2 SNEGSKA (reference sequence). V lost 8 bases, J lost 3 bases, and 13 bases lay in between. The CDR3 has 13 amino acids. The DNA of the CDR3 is TGCAGTTCGCAGGGCTATGACACCGGGGAGCTGTTTTTT. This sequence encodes CSSQGYDTGELFF.

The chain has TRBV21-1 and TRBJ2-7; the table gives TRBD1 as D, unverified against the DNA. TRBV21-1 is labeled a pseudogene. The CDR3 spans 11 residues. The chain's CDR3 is CASGASGEQYF. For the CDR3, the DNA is TGTGCCAGCGGGGCTTCGGGGGAGCAGTACTTC.

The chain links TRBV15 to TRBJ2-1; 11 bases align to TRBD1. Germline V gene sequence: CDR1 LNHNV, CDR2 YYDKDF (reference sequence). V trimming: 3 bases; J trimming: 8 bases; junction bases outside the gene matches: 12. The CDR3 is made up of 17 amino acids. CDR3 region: CATSSGTGGSLGDEQFF. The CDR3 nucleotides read TGTGCCACCAGCAGCGGGACAGGGGGAAGTTTGGGTGATGAGCAGTTCTTC.

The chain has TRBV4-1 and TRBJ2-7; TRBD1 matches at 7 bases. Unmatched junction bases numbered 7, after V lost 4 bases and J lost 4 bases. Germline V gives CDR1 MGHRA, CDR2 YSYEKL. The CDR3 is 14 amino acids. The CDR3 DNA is TGCGCCAGCAGCCCCACTACAGGGGCTTACGAGCAGTACGTC. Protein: CASSPTTGAYEQYV.

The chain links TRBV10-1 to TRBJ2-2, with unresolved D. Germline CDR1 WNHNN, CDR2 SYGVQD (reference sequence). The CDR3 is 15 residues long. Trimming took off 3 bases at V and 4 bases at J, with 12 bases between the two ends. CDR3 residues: CASSDRPGGTGELFF. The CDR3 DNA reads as TGCGCCAGCAGTGATAGACCGGGTGGCACCGGGGAGCTGTTTTTT.

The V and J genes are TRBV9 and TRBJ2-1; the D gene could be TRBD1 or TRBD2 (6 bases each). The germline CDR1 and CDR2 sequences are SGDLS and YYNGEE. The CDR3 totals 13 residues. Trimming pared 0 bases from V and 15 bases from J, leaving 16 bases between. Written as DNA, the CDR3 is TGTGCCAGCAGCGTAGGGGGGGAGACAGGTGCGTTCTTC. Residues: CASSVGGETGAFF.

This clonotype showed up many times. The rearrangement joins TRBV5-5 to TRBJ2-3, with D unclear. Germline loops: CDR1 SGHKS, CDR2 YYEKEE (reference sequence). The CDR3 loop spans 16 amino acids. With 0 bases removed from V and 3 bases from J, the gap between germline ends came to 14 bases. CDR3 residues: CASSLGVGYRTDTQYF. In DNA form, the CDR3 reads TGTGCCAGCAGCTTGGGGGTAGGGTATCGTACAGATACGCAGTATTTT.

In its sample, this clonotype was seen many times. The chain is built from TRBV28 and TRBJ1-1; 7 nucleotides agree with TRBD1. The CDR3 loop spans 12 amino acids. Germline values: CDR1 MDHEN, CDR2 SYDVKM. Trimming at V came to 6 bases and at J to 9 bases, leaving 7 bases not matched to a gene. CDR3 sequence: CASSPGTVKAFF. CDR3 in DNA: TGTGCCAGCAGCCCCGGGACAGTGAAAGCTTTCTTT.

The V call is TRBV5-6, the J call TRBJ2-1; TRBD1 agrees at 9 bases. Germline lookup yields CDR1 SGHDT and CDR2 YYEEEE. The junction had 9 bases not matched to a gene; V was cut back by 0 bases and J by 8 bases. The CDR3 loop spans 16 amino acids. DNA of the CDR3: TGTGCCAGCAGCTTGGATGGACAGGGGTTAGGAGATGAGCAGTTCTTC. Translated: CASSLDGQGLGDEQFF. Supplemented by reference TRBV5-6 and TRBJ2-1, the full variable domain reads DAGVTQSPTHLIKTRGQQVTLRCSPKSGHDTVSWYQQALGQGPQFIFQYYEEEERQRGNFPDRFSGHQFPNYSSELNVNALLLGDSALYLCASSLDGQGLGDEQFFGPGTRLTVL.

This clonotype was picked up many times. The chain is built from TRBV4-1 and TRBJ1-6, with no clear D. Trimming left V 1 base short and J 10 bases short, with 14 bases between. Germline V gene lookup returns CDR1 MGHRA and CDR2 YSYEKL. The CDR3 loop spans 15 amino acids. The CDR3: CASSQVPGGWSPLHF. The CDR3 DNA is TGCGCCAGCAGCCAAGTGCCGGGAGGATGGTCACCCCTCCACTTT.

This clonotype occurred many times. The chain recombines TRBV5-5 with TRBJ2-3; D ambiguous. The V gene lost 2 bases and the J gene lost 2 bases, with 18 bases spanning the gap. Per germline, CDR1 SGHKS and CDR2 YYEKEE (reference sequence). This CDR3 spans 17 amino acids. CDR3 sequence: CASSFGFRTRITDTQYF. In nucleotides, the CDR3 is TGTGCCAGCAGCTTTGGATTCCGCACGAGAATCACAGATACGCAGTATTTT.

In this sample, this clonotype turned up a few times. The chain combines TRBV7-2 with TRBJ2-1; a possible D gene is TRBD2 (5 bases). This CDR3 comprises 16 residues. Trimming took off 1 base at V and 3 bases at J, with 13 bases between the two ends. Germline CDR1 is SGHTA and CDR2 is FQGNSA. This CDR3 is CASSLGSSGIYNEQFF. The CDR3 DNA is TGTGCCAGCAGCTTAGGTTCAAGCGGAATCTACAATGAGCAGTTCTTC.

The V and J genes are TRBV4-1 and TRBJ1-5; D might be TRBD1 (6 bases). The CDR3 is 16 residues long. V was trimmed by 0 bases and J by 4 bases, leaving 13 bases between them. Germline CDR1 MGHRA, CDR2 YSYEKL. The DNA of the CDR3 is TGCGCCAGCAGCCAAGATGAACTGGGACAAAATCAGCCCCAGCATTTT. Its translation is CASSQDELGQNQPQHF.

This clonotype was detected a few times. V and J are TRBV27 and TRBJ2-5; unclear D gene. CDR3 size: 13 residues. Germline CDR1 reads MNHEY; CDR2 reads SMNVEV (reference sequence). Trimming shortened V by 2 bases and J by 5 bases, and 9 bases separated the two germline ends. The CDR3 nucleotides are TGTGCCAGCAGTTTAGGGTTTGGGGAGACCCAGTACTTC. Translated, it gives CASSLGFGETQYF.

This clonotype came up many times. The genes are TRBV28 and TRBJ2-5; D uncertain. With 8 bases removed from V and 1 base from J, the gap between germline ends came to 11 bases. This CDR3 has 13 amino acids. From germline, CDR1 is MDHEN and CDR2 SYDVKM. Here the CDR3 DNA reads TGTGCCAGCCGAGACACCATCCAAGAGACCCAGTACTTC. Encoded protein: CASRDTIQETQYF. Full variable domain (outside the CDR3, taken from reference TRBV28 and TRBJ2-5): DVKVTQSSRYLVKRTGEKVFLECVQDMDHENMFWYRQDPGLGLRLIYFSYDVKMKEKGDIPEGYSVSREKKERFSLILESASTNQTSMYLCASRDTIQETQYFGPGTRLLVL.

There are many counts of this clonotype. The CDR3 region is CASSFDAGGYNEQFF. CDR3 DNA sequence: TGTGCCAGCAGTTTCGACGCAGGGGGTTACAATGAGCAGTTCTTC. The chain has TRBV12-3 or TRBV12-4 and TRBJ2-1; 7 nucleotides line up with TRBD1. CDR3 size: 15 residues. V was pared by 3 bases and J by 4 bases, with 6 bases of the junction left unmatched.

CDR3 bases: TGTGCCACCCAGCCTCTAGCGGGAGCGATACCCAGGACTGGGGAGACCCAGTACTTC. Translation: CATQPLAGAIPRTGETQYF. This chain joins TRBV15 and TRBJ2-5; 10 bases match TRBD2. CDR1 is LNHNV and CDR2 is YYDKDF in the germline V gene (reference sequence). V shed 8 bases, J shed 5 bases, and the junction held 23 bases outside the gene matches. The CDR3 length is 19 residues.

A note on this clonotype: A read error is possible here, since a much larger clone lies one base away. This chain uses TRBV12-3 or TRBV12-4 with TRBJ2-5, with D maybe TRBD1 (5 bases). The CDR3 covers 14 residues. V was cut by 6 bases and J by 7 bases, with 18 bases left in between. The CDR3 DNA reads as TGTGCCAGCAGCTCCAGACAGCCGGAAGTGACCCAGTACTTC. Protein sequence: CASSSRQPEVTQYF.

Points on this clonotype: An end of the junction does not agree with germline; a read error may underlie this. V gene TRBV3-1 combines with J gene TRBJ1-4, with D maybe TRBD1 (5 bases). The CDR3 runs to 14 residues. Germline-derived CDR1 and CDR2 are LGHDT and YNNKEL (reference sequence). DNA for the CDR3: TGTGCGAGCAGCCAAGTAGGGGTGAGAGAAAAACTGTTTTTT. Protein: CASSQVGVREKLFF.

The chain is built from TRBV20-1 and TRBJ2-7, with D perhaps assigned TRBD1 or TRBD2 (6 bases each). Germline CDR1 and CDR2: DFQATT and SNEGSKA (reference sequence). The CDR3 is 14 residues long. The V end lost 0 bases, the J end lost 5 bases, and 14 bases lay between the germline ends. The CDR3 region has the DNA TGCAGTGCTAGAGATGGGGGCCGGAGGGACGAGCAGTACGTC. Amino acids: CSARDGGRRDEQYV.

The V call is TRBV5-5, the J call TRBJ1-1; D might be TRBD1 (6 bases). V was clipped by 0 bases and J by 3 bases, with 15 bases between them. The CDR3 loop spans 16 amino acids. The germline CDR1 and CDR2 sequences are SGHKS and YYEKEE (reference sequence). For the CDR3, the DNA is TGTGCCAGCAGCTTGGCACAGGGAGTGAAGGACACTGAAGCTTTCTTT. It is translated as CASSLAQGVKDTEAFF.

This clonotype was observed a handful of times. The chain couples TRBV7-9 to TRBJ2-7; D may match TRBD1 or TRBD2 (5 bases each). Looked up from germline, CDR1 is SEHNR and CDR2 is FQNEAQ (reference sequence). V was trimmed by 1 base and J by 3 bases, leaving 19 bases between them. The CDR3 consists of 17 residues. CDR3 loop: CASSLGIGDLTIYEQYF. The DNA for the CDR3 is TGTGCCAGCAGCTTAGGGATAGGGGACCTCACGATCTACGAGCAGTACTTC. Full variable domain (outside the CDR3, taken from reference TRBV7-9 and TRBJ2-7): DTGVSQNPRHKITKRGQNVTFRCDPISEHNRLYWYRQTLGQGPEFLTYFQNEAQLEKSRLLSDRFSAERPKGSFSTLEIQRTEQGDSAMYLCASSLGIGDLTIYEQYFGPGTRLTVT.